Here is one T cell receptor (beta chain) with its context. What it recognizes is unknown. Other DNA sequences in this sample translate to the same CDR3. The data were obtained in a study of cytomegalovirus exposure and HLA in healthy donors. Study-level results: Analyses of presence and absence presupposed an approximately uniform sequencing depth across donors.

The CDR3 is 11 amino acids. Trimming removed 5 bases from V and 3 bases from J, with 2 bases in between. Germline CDR1 reads MNHEY; CDR2 reads SMNVEV (reference sequence). In the PCR, 60 Vbeta and 13 Jbeta primers were used. The data were produced by immunoSEQ multiplex PCR, yet TCRdb's version contains in-frame clones alone and is incomplete. This table has roughly 170,000 clones, approximately 71% appearing once. The clonotype comes from a girl between 10 and 17 years old in good health and CMV-seronegative. The sequencing input was PBMCs. This chain joins TRBV27 and TRBJ2-1; no clear D. In DNA form, the CDR3 reads TGTGCCAGCAGTCTCTACAATGAGCAGTTCTTC. It codes for CASSLYNEQFF.